The 3 T cell receptor beta chains below were found in one sample sequenced in a study of T cells in women clearing cervical HPV infection. Produced via immunoSEQ multiplex PCR; TCRdb's table is partial and in-frame only. This specimen shows about 23,000 clones; the ten leading clones hold 20% to 25%. Sequencing input: blood buffy coat. These TCRs come from a woman aged 18 to 75 with a cervical HPV16 infection that either progressed to CIN3+ or cleared (not recorded which).

Points on this clone: The read falls 3 residues short of the CDR3 end, and the missing part is taken from the germline J gene. The gene calls are TRBV20-1 and TRBJ1-4; D is ambiguous. The germline V gene has CDR1 DFQATT and CDR2 SNEGSKA (reference sequence). V shed 6 bases and J shed 5 bases, with 13 bases lying between them. CDR3 length: 13 residues. CDR3 sequence reads: CSASGTSNEKLFF. CDR3 bases read: TGCAGTGCCAGCGGAACATCAAATGAAAAA.

About this clone itself: The CDR3 extends 3 residues past the end of the read, so its final part is completed from the germline J gene. The J gene is TRBJ1-6, the V gene TRBV7-8; 9 bases agree with TRBD1. Germline lookup yields CDR1 SGHVS and CDR2 FQNEAQ. The CDR3 sequence is 16 residues long. V shed 5 bases and J 8 bases; nucleotides not matched to a gene: 10. CDR3 in amino acids: CASSIDSGTGYSPLHF. The covered CDR3 bases are TGTGCCAGCAGCATAGATTCCGGGACAGGGTATTCACCC. The full variable domain, completed using reference TRBV7-8 and TRBJ1-6, is GAGVSQSPRYKVAKRGQDVALRCDPISGHVSLFWYQQALGQGPEFLTYFQNEAQLDKSGLPSDRFFAERPEGSVSTLKIQRTQQEDSAVYLCASSIDSGTGYSPLHFGNGTRLTVT.

Note on this clone: Sequencing ends 3 residues short of the CDR3 end; the germline J gene provides the rest. This sequence joins TRBV30 and TRBJ1-2; D is possibly TRBD1 (5 bases). CDR3 length equals 12 residues. Per germline, CDR1 GTSNPN and CDR2 SVGIG (reference sequence). The CDR3 is CACQDTLYDYTF. The CDR3 DNA, read in part, is TGTGCCTGCCAGGACACGCTCTACGAC.